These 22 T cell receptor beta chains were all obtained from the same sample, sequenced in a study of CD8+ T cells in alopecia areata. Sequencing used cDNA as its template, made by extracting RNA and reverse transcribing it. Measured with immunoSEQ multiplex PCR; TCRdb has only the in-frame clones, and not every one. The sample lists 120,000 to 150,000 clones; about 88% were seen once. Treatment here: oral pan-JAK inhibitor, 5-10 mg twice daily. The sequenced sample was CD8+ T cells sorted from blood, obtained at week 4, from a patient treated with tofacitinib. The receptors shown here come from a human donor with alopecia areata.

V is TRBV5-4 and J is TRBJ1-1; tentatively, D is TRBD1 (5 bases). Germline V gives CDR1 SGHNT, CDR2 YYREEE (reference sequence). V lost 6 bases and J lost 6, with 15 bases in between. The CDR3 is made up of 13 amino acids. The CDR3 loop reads CASNDRGDPEAFF. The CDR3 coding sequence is TGTGCCAGCAATGACCGGGGGGACCCTGAAGCTTTCTTT.

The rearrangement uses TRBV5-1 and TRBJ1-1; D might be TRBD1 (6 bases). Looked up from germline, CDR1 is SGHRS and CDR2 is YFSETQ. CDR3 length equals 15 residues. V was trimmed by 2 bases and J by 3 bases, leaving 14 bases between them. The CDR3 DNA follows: TGCGCCAGCAGCTTTTGGGACACCCTCGACACTGAAGCTTTCTTT. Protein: CASSFWDTLDTEAFF.

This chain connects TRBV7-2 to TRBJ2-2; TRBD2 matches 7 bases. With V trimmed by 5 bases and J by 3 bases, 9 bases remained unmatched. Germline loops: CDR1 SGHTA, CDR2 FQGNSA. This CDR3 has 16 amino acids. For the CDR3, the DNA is TGTGCCAGCAGCCCACCCGCGCGGGAGTACACCGGGGAGCTGTTTTTT. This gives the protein CASSPPAREYTGELFF.

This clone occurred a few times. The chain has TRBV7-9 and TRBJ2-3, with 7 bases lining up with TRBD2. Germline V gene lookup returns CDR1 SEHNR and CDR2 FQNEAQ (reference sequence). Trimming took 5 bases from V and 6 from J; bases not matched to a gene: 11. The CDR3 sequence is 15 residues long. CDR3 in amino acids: CASSPPLVGGDTQYF. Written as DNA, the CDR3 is TGTGCCAGCAGCCCCCCATTAGTGGGAGGGGATACGCAGTATTTT.

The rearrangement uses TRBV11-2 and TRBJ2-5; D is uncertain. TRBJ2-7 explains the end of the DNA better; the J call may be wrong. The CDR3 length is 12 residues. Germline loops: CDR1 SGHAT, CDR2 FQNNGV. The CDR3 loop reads CASINEPYEQYF. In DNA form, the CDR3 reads TGTGCCAGCATAAATGAGCCCTACGAGCAGTACTTC.

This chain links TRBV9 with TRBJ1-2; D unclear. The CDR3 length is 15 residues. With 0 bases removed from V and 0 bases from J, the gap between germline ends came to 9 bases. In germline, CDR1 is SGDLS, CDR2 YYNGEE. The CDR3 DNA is TGTGCCAGCAGCGTAGCTAACACGGCTAACTATGGCTACACCTTC. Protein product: CASSVANTANYGYTF.

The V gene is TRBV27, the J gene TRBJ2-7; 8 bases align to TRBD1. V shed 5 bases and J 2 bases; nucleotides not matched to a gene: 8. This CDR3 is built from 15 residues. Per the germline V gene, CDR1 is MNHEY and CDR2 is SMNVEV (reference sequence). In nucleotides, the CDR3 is TGTGCCAGCAGTCCACGGGACAGGATGACCTACGAGCAGTACTTC. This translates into CASSPRDRMTYEQYF.

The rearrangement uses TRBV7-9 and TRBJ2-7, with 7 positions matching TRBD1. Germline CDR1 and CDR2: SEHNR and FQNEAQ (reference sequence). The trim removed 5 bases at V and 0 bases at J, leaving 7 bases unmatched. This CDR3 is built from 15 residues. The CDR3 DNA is TGTGCCAGCAGCGACCGGGACAGCCGCTCCTACGAGCAGTACTTC. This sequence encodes CASSDRDSRSYEQYF.

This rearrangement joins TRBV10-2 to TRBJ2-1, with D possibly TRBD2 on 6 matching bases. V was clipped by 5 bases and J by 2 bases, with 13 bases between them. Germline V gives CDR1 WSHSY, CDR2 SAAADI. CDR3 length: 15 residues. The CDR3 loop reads CASSPYRGTYNEQFF. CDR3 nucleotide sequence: TGCGCCAGCAGTCCGTATCGGGGGACCTACAATGAGCAGTTCTTC.

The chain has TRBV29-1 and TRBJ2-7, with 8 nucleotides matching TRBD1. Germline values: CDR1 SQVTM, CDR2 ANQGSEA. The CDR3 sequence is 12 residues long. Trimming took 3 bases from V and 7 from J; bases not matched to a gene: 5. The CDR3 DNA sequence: TGCAGCGTTGAGGGCAGGGGGCGAGAGCAGTACTTC. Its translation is CSVEGRGREQYF.

The CDR3 spells CAWRGAYEQYF. The CDR3 nucleotides are TGTGCCTGGAGGGGTGCCTACGAGCAGTACTTC. The chain employs TRBV30 and TRBJ2-7; D gene unclear. Per the germline V gene, CDR1 is GTSNPN and CDR2 is SVGIG (reference sequence). Trimming left V 3 bases short and J 2 bases short, with 5 bases between. There are 11 residues in the CDR3.

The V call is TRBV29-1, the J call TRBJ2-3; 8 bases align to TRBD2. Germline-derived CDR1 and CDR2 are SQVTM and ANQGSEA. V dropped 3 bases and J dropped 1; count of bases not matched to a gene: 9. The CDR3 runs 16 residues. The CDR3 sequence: CSVEGLAGGRTDTQYF. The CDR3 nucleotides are TGCAGCGTTGAGGGTCTTGCGGGGGGACGCACAGATACGCAGTATTTT.

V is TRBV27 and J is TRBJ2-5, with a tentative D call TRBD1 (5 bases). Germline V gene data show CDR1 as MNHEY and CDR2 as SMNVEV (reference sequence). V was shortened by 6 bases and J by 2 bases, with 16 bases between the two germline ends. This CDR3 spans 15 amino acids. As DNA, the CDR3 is TGTGCCAGCAGCCTTTACCTGACAGCACAAGAGACCCAGTACTTC. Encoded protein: CASSLYLTAQETQYF.

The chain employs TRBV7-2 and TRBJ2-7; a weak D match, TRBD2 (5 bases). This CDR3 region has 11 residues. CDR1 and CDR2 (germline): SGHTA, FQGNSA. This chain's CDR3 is CESVGDYEQYF. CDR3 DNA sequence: TGTGAATCGGTGGGAGACTACGAGCAGTACTTC.

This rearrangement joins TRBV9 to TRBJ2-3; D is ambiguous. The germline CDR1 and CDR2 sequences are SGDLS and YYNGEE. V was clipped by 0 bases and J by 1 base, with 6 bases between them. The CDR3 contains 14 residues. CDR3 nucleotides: TGTGCCAGCAGCGTAGTTACAGGCACAGATACGCAGTATTTT. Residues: CASSVVTGTDTQYF.

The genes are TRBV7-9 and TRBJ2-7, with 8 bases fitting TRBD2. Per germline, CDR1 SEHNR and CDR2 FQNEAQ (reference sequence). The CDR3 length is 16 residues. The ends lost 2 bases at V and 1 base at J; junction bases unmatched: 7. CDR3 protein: CASSLYSGTQSYEQYF. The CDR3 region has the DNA TGTGCCAGCAGCTTATATAGCGGGACCCAATCCTACGAGCAGTACTTC.

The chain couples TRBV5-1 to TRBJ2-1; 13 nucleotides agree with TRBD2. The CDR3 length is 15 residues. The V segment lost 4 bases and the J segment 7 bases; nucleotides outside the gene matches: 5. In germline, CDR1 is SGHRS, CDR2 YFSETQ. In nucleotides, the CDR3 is TGCGCCAGCAGCACCGGGACTAGCGGGAATAATGAGCAGTTCTTC. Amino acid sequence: CASSTGTSGNNEQFF.

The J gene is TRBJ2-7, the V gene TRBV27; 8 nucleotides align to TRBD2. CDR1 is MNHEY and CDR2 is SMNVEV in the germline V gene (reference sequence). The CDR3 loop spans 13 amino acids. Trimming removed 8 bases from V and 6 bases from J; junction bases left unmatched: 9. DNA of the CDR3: TGTGCCAGCTCGACTAGCGTGGCGGGCGAGCAGTACTTC. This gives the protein CASSTSVAGEQYF.

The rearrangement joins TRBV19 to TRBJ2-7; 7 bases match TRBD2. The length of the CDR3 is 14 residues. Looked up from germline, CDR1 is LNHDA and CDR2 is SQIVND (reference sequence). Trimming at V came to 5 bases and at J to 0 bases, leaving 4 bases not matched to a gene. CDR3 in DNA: TGTGCCAGTAGTTCCCTAGCGGACTCCTACGAGCAGTACTTC. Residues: CASSSLADSYEQYF.

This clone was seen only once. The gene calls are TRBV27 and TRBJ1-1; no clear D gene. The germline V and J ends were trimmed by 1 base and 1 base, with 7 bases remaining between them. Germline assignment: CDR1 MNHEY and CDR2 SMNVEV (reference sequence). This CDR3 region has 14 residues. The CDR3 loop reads CASSLFGPNTEAFF. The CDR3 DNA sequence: TGTGCCAGCAGTTTATTCGGCCCGAACACTGAAGCTTTCTTT.

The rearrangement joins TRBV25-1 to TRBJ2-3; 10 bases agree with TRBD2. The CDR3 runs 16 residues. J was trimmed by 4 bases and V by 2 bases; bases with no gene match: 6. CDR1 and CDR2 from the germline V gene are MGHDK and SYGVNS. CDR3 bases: TGTGCCAGCAGTGAAACCACTAGCGGGAAGGCAGATACGCAGTATTTT. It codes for CASSETTSGKADTQYF. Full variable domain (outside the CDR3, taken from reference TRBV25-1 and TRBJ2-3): EADIYQTPRYLVIGTGKKITLECSQTMGHDKMYWYQQDPGMELHLIHYSYGVNSTEKGDLSSESTVSRIRTEHFPLTLESARPSHTSQYLCASSETTSGKADTQYFGPGTRLTVL.

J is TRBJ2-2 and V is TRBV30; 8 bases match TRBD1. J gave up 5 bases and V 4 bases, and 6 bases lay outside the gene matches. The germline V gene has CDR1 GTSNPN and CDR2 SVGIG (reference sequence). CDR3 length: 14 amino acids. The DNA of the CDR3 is TGTGCCTGGAACAGGGGGGCTGGTACCGGGGAGCTGTTTTTT. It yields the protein CAWNRGAGTGELFF.